Shown below are 22 T cell receptor beta chains from a single sample sequenced in a study of cytomegalovirus exposure and HLA in healthy donors. Primers for the PCR totalled 60 Vbeta and 13 Jbeta. Measured with immunoSEQ multiplex PCR; TCRdb has only the in-frame clones, and not every one. The table has approximately 150,000 clones, 70% to 85% seen once. The sample consisted of PBMCs. Receptor source: a woman aged 55-69 years in good health and CMV-seropositive.

The chain couples TRBV28 to TRBJ2-2; 9 bases are shared with TRBD1. The CDR3 runs 16 residues. Germline CDR1 MDHEN, CDR2 SYDVKM. Trimming cost V 4 bases and J 8 bases; bases outside gene matches: 11. This CDR3 reads CASSSRTGAGSGELFF. The CDR3 nucleotides are TGTGCCAGCAGTTCTCGGACAGGGGCCGGTAGTGGGGAGCTGTTTTTT.

The CDR3: CASSGGQGVNTGELFF. Here the CDR3 DNA reads TGTGCCAGCAGCGGCGGACAGGGGGTAAACACCGGGGAGCTGTTTTTT. The chain combines TRBV9 with TRBJ2-2; 10 positions agree with TRBD1. The V segment lost 3 bases and the J segment 2 bases; nucleotides outside the gene matches: 4. This CDR3 has 16 residues. CDR1 SGDLS and CDR2 YYNGEE come from the germline V gene.

The V call is TRBV5-1, the J call TRBJ2-7, with 9 nucleotides matching TRBD2. Trimming cost V 4 bases and J 6 bases; bases outside gene matches: 11. From germline, CDR1 is SGHRS and CDR2 YFSETQ. The CDR3 consists of 15 residues. CDR3 coding DNA: TGCGCCAGCAGCCCGACGATGGCGCGGGAGGGCGAGCAGTACTTC. Protein sequence: CASSPTMAREGEQYF.

This rearrangement joins TRBV19 to TRBJ2-1; TRBD2 aligns across 10 bases. This CDR3 region has 15 residues. CDR1 is LNHDA and CDR2 is SQIVND in the germline V gene (reference sequence). The V and J ends lost 6 bases and 6 bases, in that order; junction bases with no gene match: 8. The CDR3 reads CASSPRASGSNEQFF. The DNA for the CDR3 is TGTGCCAGTAGCCCACGTGCTAGCGGGAGCAATGAGCAGTTCTTC. Drawing the rest from reference TRBV19 and TRBJ2-1, the complete variable domain is DGGITQSPKYLFRKEGQNVTLSCEQNLNHDAMYWYRQDPGQGLRLIYYSQIVNDFQKGDIAEGYSVSREKKESFPLTVTSAQKNPTAFYLCASSPRASGSNEQFFGPGTRLTVL.

The chain recombines TRBV6-5 with TRBJ1-5, with 7 nucleotides matching TRBD1. V was clipped by 6 bases and J by 5 bases; unmatched bases: 7. This CDR3 comprises 14 residues. CDR1 is MNHEY, CDR2 SVGAGI, per germline. CDR3 amino acids: CASRRQGPHQPQHF. In DNA, the CDR3 is TGTGCCAGCAGGAGACAGGGCCCTCATCAGCCCCAGCATTTT.

V and J are TRBV19 and TRBJ2-7; 7 nucleotides match TRBD1. The J segment lost 0 bases and the V segment lost 5 bases, leaving 7 bases of the junction unmatched. The CDR3 runs to 15 residues. The germline V gene has CDR1 LNHDA and CDR2 SQIVND (reference sequence). The DNA of the CDR3 is TGTGCCAGTAGTCTCGGACAGGTCAGCTCCTACGAGCAGTACTTC. This gives the protein CASSLGQVSSYEQYF. The complete variable domain, with remaining parts taken from reference TRBV19 and TRBJ2-7, reads DGGITQSPKYLFRKEGQNVTLSCEQNLNHDAMYWYRQDPGQGLRLIYYSQIVNDFQKGDIAEGYSVSREKKESFPLTVTSAQKNPTAFYLCASSLGQVSSYEQYFGPGTRLTVT.

The chain combines TRBV6-1 with TRBJ2-1, with D possibly matching TRBD1 (6 bases). The germline V gene encodes CDR1 MNHNS and CDR2 SASEGT. V lost 5 bases, J lost 10 bases, and 15 bases lay in between. The CDR3 runs to 13 residues. The CDR3 region is CASSRQVYGEQFF. The CDR3 bases are TGTGCCAGCAGTCGACAGGTGTACGGCGAGCAGTTCTTC.

The chain recombines TRBV29-1 with TRBJ2-7; possible D gene TRBD1, 5 bases. The CDR3 has 12 residues. Germline assignment: CDR1 SQVTM and CDR2 ANQGSEA. V lost 6 bases to trimming and J lost 0 bases, with 9 bases between them. CDR3 protein: CSVQDNSYEQYF. The CDR3 DNA follows: TGCAGCGTACAGGACAACTCCTACGAGCAGTACTTC.

This sequence joins TRBV4-3 and TRBJ2-3; 7 nucleotides align to TRBD2. Germline V gene sequence: CDR1 LGHNA, CDR2 YSLEER. The CDR3 spans 16 residues. The trim removed 3 bases at V and 3 bases at J, leaving 9 bases unmatched. Here the CDR3 reads CASSHPGEAGTDTQYF. In DNA, the CDR3 is TGCGCCAGCAGCCACCCCGGCGAAGCGGGAACAGATACGCAGTATTTT.

V and J are TRBV5-1 and TRBJ2-1; 8 nucleotides agree with TRBD1. CDR3 length equals 16 residues. The germline V gene encodes CDR1 SGHRS and CDR2 YFSETQ. V gave up 4 bases and J gave up 7 bases; unmatched junction bases: 13. CDR3 DNA: TGCGCCAGCAGCCTCTTGCTGCAGGGGGCGGGTAATGAGCAGTTCTTC. Protein: CASSLLLQGAGNEQFF.

This clone came up a few times. The V and J genes are TRBV7-8 and TRBJ1-4; 8 positions match TRBD1. After removal of 5 bases from V and 8 bases from J, the junction contained 10 bases not matched to a gene. Germline V gene lookup returns CDR1 SGHVS and CDR2 FQNEAQ. This CDR3 has 15 amino acids. This CDR3 reads CASSPDRVGWEKLFF. The CDR3 DNA reads TGTGCCAGCAGCCCGGACAGGGTTGGGTGGGAAAAACTGTTTTTT.

V and J are TRBV7-8 and TRBJ2-5; D gene unclear. Germline V gives CDR1 SGHVS, CDR2 FQNEAQ. Between the trimmed V and J ends, which lost 5 bases and 3 bases, there was a span of 16 bases. The length of the CDR3 is 15 residues. The CDR3 DNA reads TGTGCCAGCAGCCTCGGTCTAGGAGCGAAAGAGACCCAGTACTTC. This codes for CASSLGLGAKETQYF.

The V gene is TRBV6-5, the J gene TRBJ2-7; a possible D gene is TRBD2 (5 bases). Germline V CDR1 and CDR2: MNHEY, SVGAGI. CDR3 length: 12 amino acids. V lost 6 bases to trimming and J lost 3 bases, with 9 bases between them. This CDR3 reads CASSGLGYEQYF. The CDR3 region has the DNA TGTGCCAGCAGCGGACTGGGCTACGAGCAGTACTTC.

The sample holds a few counts of this clone. DNA of the CDR3: TGCAGCGTTGAAGACGGCAGGGAGGGATATGGCTACACCTTC. Encoded protein: CSVEDGREGYGYTF. The genes are TRBV29-1 and TRBJ1-2, with a tentative D call TRBD1 (5 bases). The CDR3 loop spans 14 amino acids. Per the germline V gene, CDR1 is SQVTM and CDR2 is ANQGSEA. Trimming removed 0 bases at V and 5 bases at J, with 13 bases between.

This clone was recorded a few times. The chain carries TRBV19 and TRBJ1-6; 7 bases line up with TRBD1. Germline V gene data show CDR1 as LNHDA and CDR2 as SQIVND (reference sequence). The CDR3 sequence is 13 residues long. The V and J ends lost 4 bases and 10 bases, in that order; junction bases with no gene match: 4. The CDR3 DNA sequence: TGTGCCAGTAGTAACGACAGGGACTCACCCCTCCACTTT. It specifies CASSNDRDSPLHF.

The J gene is TRBJ2-5, the V gene TRBV20-1, with TRBD1 as a possible D gene (5 bases). The J call may be mistaken, given a closer DNA end match to TRBJ2-7. The germline CDR1 and CDR2 sequences are DFQATT and SNEGSKA (reference sequence). The CDR3 sequence is 11 residues long. The CDR3 protein is CSARDNYEQYF. In nucleotides, the CDR3 is TGCAGTGCTAGGGACAACTACGAGCAGTACTTC.

This clone is a singleton in its sample. The V call is TRBV7-8, the J call TRBJ2-2, with no clear D. Trimming stripped 6 bases from V and 0 bases from J, with 14 bases between. Germline CDR1 reads SGHVS; CDR2 reads FQNEAQ. The CDR3 totals 16 residues. The CDR3 bases are TGTGCCAGCAGTTTCGGGTTGGCAGCGAACACCGGGGAGCTGTTTTTT. Translated, it gives CASSFGLAANTGELFF.

The chain couples TRBV5-1 to TRBJ2-4; 9 nucleotides agree with TRBD2. After removal of 0 bases from V and 9 bases from J, the junction contained 10 bases not matched to a gene. The CDR3 runs to 16 residues. Germline V CDR1 and CDR2: SGHRS, YFSETQ. The CDR3 sequence is CASSLGLASGVGIQYF. Written as DNA, the CDR3 is TGCGCCAGCAGCTTGGGTTTGGCTAGCGGGGTGGGCATTCAGTACTTC.

V usage is TRBV5-1 and J usage is TRBJ2-7; tentative D call: TRBD1 (5 bases). Germline V gives CDR1 SGHRS, CDR2 YFSETQ. The V gene lost 3 bases and the J gene lost 1 base, with 14 bases spanning the gap. The CDR3 is 15 amino acids. CDR3 region: CASSSATHRSYEQYF. In DNA form, the CDR3 reads TGCGCCAGCAGCTCGGCCACCCACAGGTCCTACGAGCAGTACTTC.

This sequence joins TRBV19 and TRBJ1-1; D is undetermined. The germline CDR1 and CDR2 sequences are LNHDA and SQIVND (reference sequence). The ends were cut back, 3 bases at V and 7 bases at J, with 12 bases in the middle. CDR3 length: 13 residues. The CDR3 DNA sequence: TGTGCCAGTAGTATTGCAGTCCAGATTGAAGCTTTCTTT. Translated: CASSIAVQIEAFF.

The chain employs TRBV7-8 and TRBJ2-7; D possibly corresponds to TRBD2 (5 bases). The V end lost 4 bases, the J end lost 5 bases, and 21 bases lay between the germline ends. Germline lookup yields CDR1 SGHVS and CDR2 FQNEAQ. The CDR3 covers 16 residues. This CDR3 reads CASSSPTPGSLHEQYF. The CDR3 DNA reads TGTGCCAGCAGCTCGCCCACACCGGGATCTTTACACGAGCAGTACTTC.

J is TRBJ2-5 and V is TRBV28, with 11 bases lining up with TRBD2. The length of the CDR3 is 15 residues. The germline V gene encodes CDR1 MDHEN and CDR2 SYDVKM. J gave up 7 bases and V 4 bases, and 8 bases lay outside the gene matches. Here the CDR3 reads CASSSGLAELGTQYF. In DNA form, the CDR3 reads TGTGCCAGCAGTTCGGGACTAGCGGAGCTTGGGACCCAGTACTTC.